This is a list of T cell receptor beta chains from one sample in a study of technical replicates of blood from a few donors. Method: immunoSEQ multiplex PCR; TCRdb's copy keeps in-frame clones and lacks some. This table has over 85,000 clones, around 96% appearing once. The sequencing input was T cells isolated from PBMCs. The source of these receptors is a human donor in good health. Each CDR3 is given with its conserved first and last residue. A D gene is named only where the DNA matches it firmly. Clone size, where shown, is once, few, many, or a class for clones that have expanded.

V,size,J,D,CDR3,DNA
TRBV28,-,TRBJ2-7,-,CASSLGIPYEQYF,TGTGCCAGCAGTTTAGGCATCCCCTACGAGCAGTACTTC
TRBV7-2,-,TRBJ2-3,-,CASTKYGALSTDTQYF,TGTGCCAGCACCAAGTACGGAGCACTTAGCACAGATACGCAGTATTTT
TRBV4-2,-,TRBJ2-7,TRBD2,CASSQGQRESSYEQYF,TGTGCCAGCAGCCAAGGACAGCGGGAGAGCTCCTACGAGCAGTACTTC
TRBV4-1,-,TRBJ1-1,-,CASSRSNTEAFF,TGCGCCAGCAGCCGCAGTAACACTGAAGCTTTCTTT
TRBV9,-,TRBJ2-2,-,CASSPLGQVNPTGELFF,TGTGCCAGCAGCCCTTTGGGGCAGGTTAACCCCACCGGGGAGCTGTTTTTT
TRBV28,-,TRBJ1-2,-,CASSPPVGDYGYTF,TGTGCCAGCAGTCCCCCGGTGGGAGACTATGGCTACACCTTC
TRBV4-3,-,TRBJ2-7,TRBD1,CASSPGQGSYEQYF,TGCGCCAGCAGCCCAGGACAGGGGTCCTACGAGCAGTACTTC
TRBV9,once,TRBJ1-1,TRBD1,CASSQGDRTEAFF,TGTGCCAGCAGCCAGGGGGACCGGACTGAAGCTTTCTTT
TRBV7-2,-,TRBJ2-1,-,CASSFYEAEQFF,TGTGCCAGCAGCTTTTATGAGGCTGAGCAGTTCTTC
TRBV9,once,TRBJ2-7,-,CASSRDFSYEQYF,TGTGCCAGCAGCCGAGACTTCTCCTACGAGCAGTACTTC
TRBV5-1,-,TRBJ1-6,TRBD1,CASSLDRGVNSPLHF,TGCGCCAGCAGCTTGGACAGGGGGGTAAATTCACCCCTCCACTTT
TRBV27,-,TRBJ2-7,-,CASSSYRRSSNEQYF,TGTGCCAGCAGTTCTTACCGGAGGAGTTCTAACGAGCAGTACTTC
TRBV9,-,TRBJ2-5,TRBD1,CASSLREGGYETQYF,TGTGCCAGCAGCCTCAGGGAAGGGGGCTATGAGACCCAGTACTTC
TRBV19,-,TRBJ2-7,TRBD1,CASSLGQGSYEQYF,TGTGCCAGTAGTCTCGGACAGGGTTCCTACGAGCAGTACTTC
TRBV7-6,-,TRBJ2-1,TRBD2,CASSPILALYNEQFF,TGTGCCAGCAGCCCTATACTAGCGCTGTACAATGAGCAGTTCTTC
TRBV23-1,-,TRBJ2-7,TRBD1,CASTQRRDSLKFLTYEQYF,TGCGCCAGCACCCAACGCCGGGACAGCCTAAAATTTCTCACCTACGAGCAGTACTTC
TRBV7-9,-,TRBJ2-3,TRBD1,CASDDRVSTDTQYF,TGTGCCAGCGATGACAGGGTTAGCACAGATACGCAGTATTTT
TRBV19,-,TRBJ1-2,-,CASIRAAGNGYTF,TGTGCCAGTATCCGGGCTGCCGGGAATGGCTACACCTTC
TRBV11-3,-,TRBJ2-7,TRBD2,CASSLGGGTYEQYF,TGTGCCAGCAGCCTGGGCGGGGGGACCTACGAGCAGTACTTC
TRBV9,-,TRBJ2-1,TRBD1,CASSSRSGTGLNEQFF,TGTGCCAGCAGCTCCAGATCCGGGACAGGGCTCAATGAGCAGTTCTTC
TRBV19,-,TRBJ2-2,TRBD2,CASRAGGPAGELFF,TGTGCCAGTAGAGCGGGAGGGCCTGCCGGGGAGCTGTTTTTT
TRBV28,once,TRBJ2-5,TRBD2,CASSFSLTSGRALDRETQYF,TGTGCCAGCAGTTTTTCCCTGACTAGCGGGAGGGCCCTGGATCGAGAGACCCAGTACTTC
TRBV4-1,-,TRBJ1-5,TRBD1,CASSQDFTGVQPQHF,TGCGCCAGCAGCCAAGATTTTACAGGGGTTCAGCCCCAGCATTTT
TRBV9,-,TRBJ2-1,-,CASSAILGSSYNEQFF,TGTGCCAGCAGCGCGATCCTGGGGAGCTCCTACAATGAGCAGTTCTTC
TRBV11-2,-,TRBJ2-3,-,CASSQGTDTQYF,TGTGCCAGCAGCCAGGGTACAGATACGCAGTATTTT
TRBV6-6,-,TRBJ1-2,-,CASMQEEPYGYTF,TGTGCCAGCATGCAGGAGGAACCCTATGGCTACACCTTC
TRBV27,-,TRBJ2-3,-,CASSLRTTDTQYF,TGTGCCAGCAGTTTGAGGACAACAGATACGCAGTATTTT
TRBV7-9,-,TRBJ1-1,-,CASSFDGSNTEAFF,TGTGCCAGCAGCTTCGACGGGTCCAACACTGAAGCTTTCTTT
TRBV6-1,-,TRBJ2-5,-,CASSEAGAQETQYF,TGTGCCAGCAGTGAAGCGGGGGCCCAAGAGACCCAGTACTTC
TRBV5-1,-,TRBJ2-1,-,CASSLGGDEQFF,TGCGCCAGCAGCTTGGGAGGCGATGAGCAGTTCTTC
TRBV7-3,-,TRBJ2-1,-,CASSRTRGVNNEQFF,TGTGCCAGCAGTCGCACCCGGGGTGTTAATAATGAGCAGTTCTTC
TRBV4-2,-,TRBJ2-4,-,CASSHERIKNIQYF,TGTGCCAGCAGCCACGAGCGGATCAAAAACATTCAGTACTTC
TRBV28,-,TRBJ1-2,-,CATQVLIPYGYTF,TGTGCCACCCAGGTGTTGATCCCCTATGGCTACACCTTC
TRBV6-5,-,TRBJ2-3,-,CAGRTGDTQYF,TGTGCCGGAAGAACAGGGGATACGCAGTATTTT
TRBV5-1,-,TRBJ2-5,TRBD2,CASSPTFLAGGLETQYF,TGCGCCAGCAGCCCAACATTTCTAGCGGGAGGACTGGAGACCCAGTACTTC